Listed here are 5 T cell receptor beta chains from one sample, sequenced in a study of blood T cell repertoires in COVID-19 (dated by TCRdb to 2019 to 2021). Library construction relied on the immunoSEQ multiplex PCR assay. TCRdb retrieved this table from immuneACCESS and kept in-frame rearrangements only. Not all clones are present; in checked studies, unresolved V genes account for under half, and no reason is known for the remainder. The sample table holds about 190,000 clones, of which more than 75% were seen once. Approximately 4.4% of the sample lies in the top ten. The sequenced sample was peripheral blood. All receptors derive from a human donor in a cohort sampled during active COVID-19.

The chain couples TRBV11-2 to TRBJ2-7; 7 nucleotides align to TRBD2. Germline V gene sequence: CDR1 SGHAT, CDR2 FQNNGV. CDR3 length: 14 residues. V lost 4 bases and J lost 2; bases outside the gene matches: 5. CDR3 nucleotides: TGTGCCAGCAGCTCCCTAGCGGTAACCTACGAGCAGTACTTC. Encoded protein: CASSSLAVTYEQYF.

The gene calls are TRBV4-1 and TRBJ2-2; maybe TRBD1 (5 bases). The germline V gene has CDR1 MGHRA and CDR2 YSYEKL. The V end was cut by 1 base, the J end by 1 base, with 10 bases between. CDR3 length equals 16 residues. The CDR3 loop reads CASSQGDRKNTGELFF. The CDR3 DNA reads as TGCGCCAGCAGCCAAGGAGACAGAAAGAACACCGGGGAGCTGTTTTTT.

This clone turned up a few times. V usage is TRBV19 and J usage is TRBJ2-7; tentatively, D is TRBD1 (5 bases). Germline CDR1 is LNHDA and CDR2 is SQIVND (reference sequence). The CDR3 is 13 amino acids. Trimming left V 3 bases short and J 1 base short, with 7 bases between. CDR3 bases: TGTGCCAGTAGTATCAGGGTTTCCTACGAGCAGTACTTC. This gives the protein CASSIRVSYEQYF.

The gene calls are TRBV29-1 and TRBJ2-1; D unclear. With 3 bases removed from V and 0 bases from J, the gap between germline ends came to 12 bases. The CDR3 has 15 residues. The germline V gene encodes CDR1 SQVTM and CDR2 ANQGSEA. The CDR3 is CSVEVGLDSYNEQFF. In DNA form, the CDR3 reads TGCAGCGTTGAGGTGGGCCTGGACTCCTACAATGAGCAGTTCTTC.

DNA of the CDR3: TGTGCCAGCAGTCAATCGGACACTCGAGGCGGTGGCTACACCTTC. Encoded protein: CASSQSDTRGGGYTF. The chain employs TRBV6-5 and TRBJ1-2, with D possibly matching TRBD1 (5 bases). Trimming stripped 5 bases from V and 7 bases from J, with 20 bases between. CDR3 length equals 15 residues. Germline-derived CDR1 and CDR2 are MNHEY and SVGAGI.